This is a list of T cell receptor beta chains from one sample in a study of cytomegalovirus exposure and HLA in healthy donors. Libraries were prepared by immunoSEQ multiplex PCR; TCRdb keeps only in-frame clonotypes and omits some of them. The table lists over 120,000 clones, 75% to 90% of them singletons. The specimen sequenced was PBMCs. The receptor source for this set is a young woman in good health and CMV-seropositive. Both conserved end residues are part of each CDR3. A D gene is named only where the DNA matches it firmly. Some rows mark clone size as missing; the rest say once, few, many or name a class of expanded clone.

D gene,clone size,J gene,V gene,CDR3 DNA,CDR3 protein
TRBD2,NA,TRBJ2-1,TRBV11-2,TGTGCCAGCAGCTTTCGGACTAGCGGGGCCCGCAATGAGCAGTTCTTC,CASSFRTSGARNEQFF
TRBD1,NA,TRBJ2-7,TRBV19,TGTGCCAGTAGTCCGGGACAGGGGGCGAGGGAGCAGTACTTC,CASSPGQGAREQYF
NA,NA,TRBJ2-2,TRBV9,TGTGCCAGCAGCGAGGGGATAGGCGGGGAGCTGTTTTTT,CASSEGIGGELFF
TRBD1,NA,TRBJ1-6,TRBV10-3,TGTGCCATCAGTGAGTCGACAGGGGGGTATAATTCACCCCTCCACTTT,CAISESTGGYNSPLHF
NA,NA,TRBJ2-1,TRBV7-2,TGTGCCAGCAGCTTAGGGGGCAGGGAGCAGTTCTTC,CASSLGGREQFF
TRBD1,NA,TRBJ1-1,TRBV6-5,TGTGCCAGCAGCCGGGGACAGGACGGCACTGAAGCTTTCTTT,CASSRGQDGTEAFF
TRBD2,once,TRBJ2-1,TRBV7-3,TGTGCCAGCAGCTTAAATAGCGGGGTTTCCTACAATGAGCAGTTCTTC,CASSLNSGVSYNEQFF
NA,NA,TRBJ2-7,TRBV19,TGTGCCAGTAGTATCTCGGGGACAAAACTCTCCTACGAGCAGTACTTC,CASSISGTKLSYEQYF
NA,NA,TRBJ1-5,TRBV28,TGTGCCAGCAGTTTGGGGGCCTTCCATAGCAATCAGCCCCAGCATTTT,CASSLGAFHSNQPQHF
NA,NA,TRBJ2-1,TRBV7-2,TGTGCCAGCAGCTTATCGGGGTTGAATGAGCAGTTCTTC,CASSLSGLNEQFF
NA,NA,TRBJ2-7,TRBV25-1,TGTGCCAGCAGTATAGGAGGCTACTACGAGCAGTACTTC,CASSIGGYYEQYF
TRBD1,NA,TRBJ1-5,TRBV6-5,TGTGCCAGCAGGGGACAGGGGGCGCGAGGACAGCCCCAGCATTTT,CASRGQGARGQPQHF
TRBD2,NA,TRBJ2-3,TRBV7-3,TGTGCCAGCAGTTCGGGGGGGATAACAGATACGCAGTATTTT,CASSSGGITDTQYF
TRBD1,few,TRBJ1-2,TRBV5-1,TGCGCCAGCAGCGTGGACAGGTACTATGGCTACACCTTC,CASSVDRYYGYTF
NA,NA,TRBJ2-1,TRBV11-2,TGTGCCAGCAGCCCCTCCGGGACAACCTACAATGAGCAGTTCTTC,CASSPSGTTYNEQFF
TRBD2,NA,TRBJ2-1,TRBV6-5,TGTGCCAGCGGAGGAGCGGGGGGGCCTTATTTAGGGCAGTTCTTC,CASGGAGGPYLGQFF
TRBD1,NA,TRBJ1-4,TRBV4-2,TGTGCCAGCAGCCAAGGGGACAGGGTTGAAGAAAAACTGTTTTTT,CASSQGDRVEEKLFF
NA,NA,TRBJ2-6,TRBV30,TGTGCCTGGAGTTGGGGGGCTGGGGCCAACGTCCTGACTTTC,CAWSWGAGANVLTF
NA,NA,TRBJ2-3,TRBV7-9,TGTGCCAGCAGCTTACATGGCGGGAGCACAGATACGCAGTATTTT,CASSLHGGSTDTQYF
NA,NA,TRBJ1-6,TRBV5-6,TGTGCCAGCGGCAAGATCGGACAGCCTCCGTTCACCCTCCACTTT,CASGKIGQPPFTLHF
TRBD1,NA,TRBJ1-2,TRBV27,TGTGCCAGCAGTCGAAGGGGGGAGGGGGACAGGGAAGTGGGCTATGGCTACACCTTC,CASSRRGEGDREVGYGYTF
TRBD1,NA,TRBJ1-2,TRBV7-2,TGTGCCAGCAGCTCTACTCAGGAGGGGGCGCGGGGTAAATACGGCTACACCTTC,CASSSTQEGARGKYGYTF
NA,few,TRBJ1-6,TRBV5-4,TGTGCCAGCAGCTTAGGGCGGGGGGATTCACCCCTCCACTTT,CASSLGRGDSPLHF